This T cell receptor beta chain originates from a study of Tregs in tolerant kidney transplant recipients. The germline CDR1 and CDR2 sequences are GTSNPN and SVGIG (reference sequence). The CDR3 consists of 15 residues. The J segment lost 8 bases and the V segment lost 2 bases, leaving 9 bases of the junction unmatched. Of note for this clone: What it binds is not known.

Profiling relied on immunoSEQ multiplex PCR, and the TCRdb table lists in-frame clones only, not all of them. The repertoire includes about 64,000 clones, approximately 98% of them detected once, and approximately 0.36% sits in the top ten. Findings of the study overall: Activated donor B cell expansion appeared to reveal the most relevant donor-specific TCRbeta repertoire. Biological reproducibility was not directly addressed in this study.

CD4+CD25+CD127- Tregs, CD4+CD25- non-Tregs, CD4 and CD8 cells were sorted. Material: Tregs from blood, obtained before the transplant. The receptor comes from a human donor who received a combined kidney and bone marrow transplant. This sequence joins TRBV30 and TRBJ2-1; 10 positions agree with TRBD2. CDR3 sequence: CAWSRSGRVLHEQFF. CDR3 sequence (DNA): TGTGCCTGGAGTCGCAGCGGGAGGGTGTTGCATGAGCAGTTCTTC.